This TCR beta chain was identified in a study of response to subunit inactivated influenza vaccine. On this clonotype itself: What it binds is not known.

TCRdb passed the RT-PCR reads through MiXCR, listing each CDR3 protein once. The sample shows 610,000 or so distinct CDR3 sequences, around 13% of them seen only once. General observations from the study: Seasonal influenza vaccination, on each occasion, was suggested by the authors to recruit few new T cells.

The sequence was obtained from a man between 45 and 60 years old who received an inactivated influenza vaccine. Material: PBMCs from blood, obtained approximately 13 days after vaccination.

The CDR3 bases are TGTGCCAGCAGTTTACGGAGCGGGAGCGAGACCCAGTACTTC. Protein product: CASSLRSGSETQYF. The gene calls are TRBV12-3 or TRBV12-4 and TRBJ2-5; 8 bases agree with TRBD2. V was pared by 2 bases and J by 5 bases, with 4 bases of the junction left unmatched. CDR3 size: 14 residues.